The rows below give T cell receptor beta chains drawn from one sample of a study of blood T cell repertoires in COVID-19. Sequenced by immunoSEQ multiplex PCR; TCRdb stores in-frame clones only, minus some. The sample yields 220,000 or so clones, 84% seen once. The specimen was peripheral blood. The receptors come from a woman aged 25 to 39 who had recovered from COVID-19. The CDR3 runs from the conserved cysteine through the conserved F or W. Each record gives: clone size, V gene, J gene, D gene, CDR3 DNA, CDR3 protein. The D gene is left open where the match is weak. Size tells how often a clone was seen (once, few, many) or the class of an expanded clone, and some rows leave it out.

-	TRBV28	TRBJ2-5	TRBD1	TGTGCCAGCAGTGGGGGGACAGGGCGGAGGGAGACCCAGTACTTC	CASSGGTGRRETQYF
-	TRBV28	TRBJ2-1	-	TGTGCCAGCAGTTTTACCGAGAGCTCCTACAATGAGCAGTTCTTC	CASSFTESSYNEQFF
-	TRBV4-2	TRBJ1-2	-	TGTGCCAGCAGCCAAGCCGTCAAGGACAGCTATGGCTACACCTTC	CASSQAVKDSYGYTF
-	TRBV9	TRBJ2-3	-	TGTGCCAGCAGCTTCGATCCAGATCCCCGGGGCACAGATACGCAGTATTTT	CASSFDPDPRGTDTQYF
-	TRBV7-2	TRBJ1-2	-	TGTGCCAGCAGCTCCGGGGGGGCTGCTGACTATGGCTACACCTTC	CASSSGGAADYGYTF
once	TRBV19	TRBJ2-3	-	TGTGCCAGTAGTATGGCTCGGGACTTTACAGATACGCAGTATTTT	CASSMARDFTDTQYF
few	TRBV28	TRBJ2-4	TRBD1	TGTGCCAGCAGTCGACAGGGGGCCAAAAACATTCAGTACTTC	CASSRQGAKNIQYF
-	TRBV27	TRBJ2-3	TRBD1	TGTGCCAGCCCCGGGACAGTCACAGATACGCAGTATTTT	CASPGTVTDTQYF
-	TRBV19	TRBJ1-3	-	TGTGCCAGTAGGTACAGCTCTGGAAACACCATATATTTT	CASRYSSGNTIYF
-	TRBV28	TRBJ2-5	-	TGTGCCACCCTATCAGGGGGGAGGCAGGAGACCCAGTACTTC	CATLSGGRQETQYF
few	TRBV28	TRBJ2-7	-	TGTGCCAGCAGCCTAAGGCCTAGTTACGAGCAGTACTTC	CASSLRPSYEQYF
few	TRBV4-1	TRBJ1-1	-	TGCGCCAGCAGCCAAGTGGGAGAGATGAACACTGAAGCTTTCTTT	CASSQVGEMNTEAFF
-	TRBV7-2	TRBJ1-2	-	TGTGCCAGCAGTCTTATGGACAGTAACTATGGCTACACCTTC	CASSLMDSNYGYTF
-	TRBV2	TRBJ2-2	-	TGTGCCAGCTGTAGTACCGGGGAGCTGTTTTTT	CASCSTGELFF
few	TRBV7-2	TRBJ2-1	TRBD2	TGTGCCAGCAGCCAGGCAGCGGGAGCGCTACTGAATGAGCAGTTCTTC	CASSQAAGALLNEQFF
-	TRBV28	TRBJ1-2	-	TGTGCCAGCAATCGGGGGGGGCAGCTAAGGAATGGCTACACCTTC	CASNRGGQLRNGYTF
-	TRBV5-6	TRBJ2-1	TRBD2	TGTGCCAGCAGCGGAACTAGCGCCTCCTACAATGAGCAGTTCTTC	CASSGTSASYNEQFF
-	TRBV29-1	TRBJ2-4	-	TGCAGCGTTGAAATCAGGGCGATACCCAAAAACATTCAGTACTTC	CSVEIRAIPKNIQYF
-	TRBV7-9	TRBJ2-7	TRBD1	TGTGCCAGCAGCTTTGGGACAGCCGGGGCCGAGCAGTACTTC	CASSFGTAGAEQYF
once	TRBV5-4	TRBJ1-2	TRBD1	TGTGCCAGCAGCTCCGGGACAGGGGGCGTGTATGGCTACACCTTC	CASSSGTGGVYGYTF
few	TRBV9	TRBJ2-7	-	TGTGCCAGCAGCGTAGTTTCACAGGGTGTCGAGCAGTACTTC	CASSVVSQGVEQYF
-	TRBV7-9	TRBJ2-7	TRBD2	TGTGCCAGCAGCTTGGGGGGGTTTTTGGAGCAGTACTTC	CASSLGGFLEQYF
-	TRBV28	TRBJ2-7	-	TGTGCCAGCAGTGACGACGGGTCGGCGGACTACGAGCAGTACTTC	CASSDDGSADYEQYF
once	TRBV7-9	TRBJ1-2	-	TGTGCCAGCAGTCTGGACAGTAACTATGGCTACACCTTC	CASSLDSNYGYTF
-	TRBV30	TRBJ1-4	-	TGTGCCTGGATGGGCAGGGGTGGAAAACTGTTTTTT	CAWMGRGGKLFF
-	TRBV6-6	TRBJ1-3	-	TGTGCCAGCAGTTACGGGGGCCTGGGAAACACCATATATTTT	CASSYGGLGNTIYF
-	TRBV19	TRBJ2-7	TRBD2	TGTGCCAGTAGTCCCACTAGCGGGTACTACGAGCAGTACTTC	CASSPTSGYYEQYF
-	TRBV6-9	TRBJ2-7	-	TGTGCCAGCAGTTCATTTAGCTCCTACGAGCAGTACTTC	CASSSFSSYEQYF
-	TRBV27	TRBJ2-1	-	TGTGCCAGCACCGTTTTGGGCCTCTTGGATGAGCAGTTCTTC	CASTVLGLLDEQFF
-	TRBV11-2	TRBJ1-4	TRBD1	TGTGCCAGCAGCGCCGGACAGGGCGCAAAACTGTTTTTT	CASSAGQGAKLFF
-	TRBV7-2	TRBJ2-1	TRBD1	TGTGCCAGCAGCCCAATCCAGACAGGGCTTGAGCAGTTCTTC	CASSPIQTGLEQFF
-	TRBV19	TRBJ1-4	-	TGTGCCAGTATGTCGTATGCAACTAATGAAAAACTGTTTTTT	CASMSYATNEKLFF
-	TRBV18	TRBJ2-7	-	TGTGCCAGCTCACCACCGATAGCGGAGCTTGGCGAGCAGTACTTC	CASSPPIAELGEQYF
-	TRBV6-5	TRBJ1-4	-	TGTGCCAGCAGCGACACGGGGGGGGCTAATGAAAAACTGTTTTTT	CASSDTGGANEKLFF
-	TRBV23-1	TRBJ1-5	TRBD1	TGCGCCAGCAGTCAATCCCTAGGCGGGACAGGTCGAGTTCAGCCCCAGCATTTT	CASSQSLGGTGRVQPQHF
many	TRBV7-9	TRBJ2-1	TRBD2	TGTGCCAGCAGCTTTCCAAGCGGGAGGGGAAGGAATGAGCAGTTCTTC	CASSFPSGRGRNEQFF
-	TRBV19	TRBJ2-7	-	TGTGCCAGTAGTAAGTCGCAGGTTCTCCCCTCCTACGAGCAGTACTTC	CASSKSQVLPSYEQYF
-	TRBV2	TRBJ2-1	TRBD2	TGTGCCAGCAGACTAGCGGGAGGCCTTGAGCAGTTCTTC	CASRLAGGLEQFF
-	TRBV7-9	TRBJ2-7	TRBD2	TGTGCCAGCAGCTTAGCCCCCCTGTTTAGCGGGAGAGACGAGCAGTACTTC	CASSLAPLFSGRDEQYF
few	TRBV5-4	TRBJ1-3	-	TGTGCCAGCAGCTTGGACCGCGGGACCGGAAACACCATATATTTT	CASSLDRGTGNTIYF
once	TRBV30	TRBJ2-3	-	TGTGCCTGGACGGGGGTTAGCACAGATACGCAGTATTTT	CAWTGVSTDTQYF